These 22 T cell receptor beta chains originate from one sample sequenced in a study of blood T cell repertoires in COVID-19. Assay: immunoSEQ multiplex PCR; the TCRdb copy retains only in-frame clones and omits some. The sample has 24,000 or so clones; around 86% are singletons. Sequencing was carried out using peripheral blood. The receptors stem from a woman over 75 with acute or convalescent COVID-19.

This sequence joins TRBV15 and TRBJ2-6; D gene ambiguous. The CDR3 is 16 residues long. Trimming took off 0 bases at V and 0 bases at J, with 6 bases between the two ends. Germline assignment: CDR1 LNHNV and CDR2 YYDKDF (reference sequence). The CDR3: CATSRDLSSGANVLTF. The CDR3 DNA sequence: TGTGCCACCAGCAGAGATTTGAGCTCTGGGGCCAACGTCCTGACTTTC.

The chain links TRBV7-6 to TRBJ2-2, with 11 bases that match TRBD2. The CDR3 covers 16 residues. With V trimmed by 5 bases and J by 5 bases, 7 bases remained unmatched. Per the germline V gene, CDR1 is SGHVS and CDR2 is FNYEAQ. CDR3 bases: TGTGCCAGCAGCCTCCGGACTAGCGGGTCGACCGGGGAGCTGTTTTTT. Encoded protein: CASSLRTSGSTGELFF.

CDR3 DNA sequence: TGTGCCAGCAGGTCCATACAGGGGAGCACAGATACGCAGTATTTT. Translation gives CASRSIQGSTDTQYF. The rearrangement uses TRBV6-5 and TRBJ2-3; 7 bases match TRBD1. This CDR3 is built from 15 residues. The germline V gene encodes CDR1 MNHEY and CDR2 SVGAGI. J lost 0 bases, V lost 6 bases, and 6 bases had no gene match.

CDR3 sequence: CASSRDGGGNEQFF. In nucleotides, the CDR3 is TGTGCCAGCAGCCGGGACGGGGGGGGCAATGAGCAGTTCTTC. The rearrangement uses TRBV6-5 and TRBJ2-1, with 8 bases fitting TRBD2. In germline, CDR1 is MNHEY, CDR2 SVGAGI. This CDR3 region has 14 residues. V lost 6 bases, J lost 6 bases, and 7 bases stayed unmatched.

The chain joins TRBV2 to TRBJ2-5, with TRBD2 identical over 13 bases. Germline V CDR1 and CDR2: SNHLY, FYNNEI. The J segment lost 5 bases and the V segment lost 6 bases, leaving 6 bases of the junction unmatched. CDR3 length equals 15 residues. CDR3 amino acids: CASRQRTSGSETQYF. DNA of the CDR3: TGTGCCAGCAGACAACGGACTAGCGGGAGTGAGACCCAGTACTTC. Full variable domain (missing parts from reference TRBV2 and TRBJ2-5): EPEVTQTPSHQVTQMGQEVILRCVPISNHLYFYWYRQILGQKVEFLVSFYNNEISEKSEIFDDQFSVERPDGSNFTLKIRSTKLEDSAMYFCASRQRTSGSETQYFGPGTRLLVL.

The chain is built from TRBV9 and TRBJ2-1, with 12 positions matching TRBD2. J was trimmed by 7 bases and V by 3 bases; bases with no gene match: 2. Germline CDR1 reads SGDLS; CDR2 reads YYNGEE. The CDR3 runs 14 residues. The CDR3 DNA is TGTGCCAGCAGCGAGACTAGCGGGGGTAATGAGCAGTTCTTC. Amino acids: CASSETSGGNEQFF.

The chain combines TRBV18 with TRBJ1-1; D gene unclear. The CDR3 length is 12 residues. V lost 3 bases and J lost 5, with 7 bases in between. Germline loops: CDR1 KGHSH, CDR2 LQKENI. In DNA form, the CDR3 reads TGTGCCAGCTCACCCGATCGGACTGAAGCTTTCTTT. Amino acid sequence: CASSPDRTEAFF.

The CDR3 nucleotides are TGTGCCAGCAGCTTCGACAGGGAGAGCAATCAGCCCCAGCATTTT. Translated: CASSFDRESNQPQHF. This chain uses TRBV7-8 with TRBJ1-5; TRBD1 aligns across 7 bases. CDR3 length: 15 amino acids. After removal of 3 bases from V and 1 base from J, the junction contained 3 bases not matched to a gene. Germline V gene lookup returns CDR1 SGHVS and CDR2 FQNEAQ.

The chain carries TRBV7-2 and TRBJ2-3; TRBD2 agrees at 8 bases. Germline values: CDR1 SGHTA, CDR2 FQGNSA. The V gene end was trimmed by 1 base and the J gene end by 3 bases; junction bases not matched to a gene: 12. There are 18 residues in the CDR3. The DNA of the CDR3 is TGTGCCAGCAGCTTAGGTTTCGGAACGGGGGGGAGGACAGATACGCAGTATTTT. Amino acid sequence: CASSLGFGTGGRTDTQYF.

This clone is classed as medium-sized. The rearrangement links TRBV15 to TRBJ2-3; 7 bases align to TRBD2. The junction had 8 bases not matched to a gene; V was cut back by 1 base and J by 7 bases. The CDR3 has 15 amino acids. Germline loops: CDR1 LNHNV, CDR2 YYDKDF (reference sequence). The CDR3 here is CATSRVPSLANTQYF. DNA for the CDR3: TGTGCCACCAGCAGAGTCCCCTCACTAGCGAATACGCAGTATTTT.

This clone was seen a single time. This chain uses TRBV30 with TRBJ2-5; the match to TRBD1 covers 8 bases. The CDR3 contains 13 residues. Germline-derived CDR1 and CDR2 are GTSNPN and SVGIG (reference sequence). The chain's CDR3 is CAVSPGGPETQYF. For the CDR3, the DNA is TGTGCTGTGTCTCCAGGGGGCCCAGAGACCCAGTACTTC.

This rearrangement joins TRBV19 to TRBJ2-3, with 8 bases aligning to TRBD2. The length of the CDR3 is 15 residues. J lost 7 bases, V lost 6 bases, and 12 bases had no gene match. Per germline, CDR1 LNHDA and CDR2 SQIVND (reference sequence). In DNA, the CDR3 is TGTGCCAGTAGAGCCTCTCGGGGGGGCTTAAATACGCAGTATTTT. It codes for CASRASRGGLNTQYF.

The rearrangement joins TRBV29-1 to TRBJ1-4; TRBD1 matches at 7 bases. Germline CDR1 reads SQVTM; CDR2 reads ANQGSEA. The CDR3 is made up of 14 amino acids. The V segment lost 6 bases and the J segment 6 bases; nucleotides outside the gene matches: 10. The CDR3 DNA sequence: TGCAGCGTCGTCTTTCCTGGACAGGATGAAAAACTGTTTTTT. It yields the protein CSVVFPGQDEKLFF.

The CDR3: CASGLPRDSSSYNEQFF. The CDR3 DNA is TGTGCTAGTGGTTTGCCGCGGGACAGTTCCTCCTACAATGAGCAGTTCTTC. J is TRBJ2-1 and V is TRBV12-5, with D perhaps matching TRBD1 (7 bases). V was pared by 2 bases and J by 0 bases, with 14 bases between. The CDR3 length is 17 residues. Per germline, CDR1 LGHNT and CDR2 FRNRAP.

This clone was seen a handful of times. The chain uses TRBV7-2 and TRBJ1-2; 10 nucleotides line up with TRBD1. With 4 bases clipped from V and 5 bases from J, the junction kept 7 bases outside the gene matches. Per the germline V gene, CDR1 is SGHTA and CDR2 is FQGNSA. The CDR3 is 15 amino acids. CDR3 residues: CASSSPGQGRYGYTF. In nucleotides, the CDR3 is TGTGCCAGCAGCTCCCCGGGACAGGGGAGGTATGGCTACACCTTC.

The chain recombines TRBV11-2 with TRBJ1-1, with D unclear. The CDR3 totals 13 residues. V was clipped by 0 bases and J by 11 bases, with 13 bases between them. Per the germline V gene, CDR1 is SGHAT and CDR2 is FQNNGV. The CDR3 DNA is TGTGCCAGCAGCTTAGATCGGGGTAAGAGGGCTTTCTTT. This encodes CASSLDRGKRAFF. Complete variable domain (other parts from reference TRBV11-2 and TRBJ1-1): EAGVAQSPRYKIIEKRQSVAFWCNPISGHATLYWYQQILGQGPKLLIQFQNNGVVDDSQLPKDRFSAERLKGVDSTLKIQPAKLEDSAVYLCASSLDRGKRAFFGQGTRLTVV.

This clone turned up a few times. The same CDR3 is also encoded by other DNA sequences in this sample. V gene TRBV6-5 combines with J gene TRBJ2-7; D gene unclear. Germline V lookup: CDR1 MNHEY, CDR2 SVGAGI. V was trimmed by 0 bases and J by 4 bases, leaving 7 bases between them. The CDR3 contains 13 residues. CDR3 DNA: TGTGCCAGCAGTTACTCTCGCGGTTACGAGCAGTACTTC. Translation gives CASSYSRGYEQYF.

The chain has TRBV4-1 and TRBJ1-2; D is undetermined. CDR3 length equals 14 residues. CDR1 MGHRA and CDR2 YSYEKL come from the germline V gene. The ends were cut back, 1 base at V and 4 bases at J, with 10 bases in the middle. The CDR3 nucleotides are TGCGCCAGCAGCCAAGTCCCTCCCTCCTATGGCTACACCTTC. The encoded protein is CASSQVPPSYGYTF.

This chain joins TRBV12-3 or TRBV12-4 and TRBJ1-3, with no clear D. This CDR3 spans 12 amino acids. Trimming pared 8 bases from V and 2 bases from J, leaving 7 bases between. CDR3 nucleotides: TGTGCCAGCGCCGTAGCTGGAAACACCATATATTTT. It is translated as CASAVAGNTIYF.

The gene calls are TRBV6-5 and TRBJ2-1, with 9 bases fitting TRBD2. Germline V gene sequence: CDR1 MNHEY, CDR2 SVGAGI. This CDR3 spans 10 amino acids. The DNA of the CDR3 is TGTGCAGGCGGGGGGGCATTCCCGTTCTTC. It translates to CAGGGAFPFF.

This clone was picked up one time. The V call is TRBV19, the J call TRBJ2-2; a possible D gene is TRBD2 (5 bases). There are 13 residues in the CDR3. With 4 bases removed from V and 6 bases from J, the gap between germline ends came to 9 bases. Looked up from germline, CDR1 is LNHDA and CDR2 is SQIVND (reference sequence). Here the CDR3 reads CASSTRAAGELFF. Here the CDR3 DNA reads TGTGCCAGTAGTACGAGGGCGGCCGGGGAGCTGTTTTTT.

Here the CDR3 DNA reads TGTGCCAGCTCACCCAGAGACATGGAAATAGAAAAACTGTTTTTT. It is translated as CASSPRDMEIEKLFF. The chain joins TRBV18 to TRBJ1-4; D ambiguous. The V and J ends lost 3 bases and 8 bases respectively, with 16 bases between them. This CDR3 region has 15 residues. CDR1 and CDR2 (germline): KGHSH, LQKENI.